Listed here are 14 T cell receptor beta chains from one sample, sequenced in a study of blood T cell repertoires in COVID-19. Profiled with immunoSEQ multiplex PCR; TCRdb holds only in-frame clones, not every one. The sample contains 300,000 or so clones, 89% of which appear only once. Sequences were obtained from PBMCs or T cells enriched from blood (not recorded which). Every receptor here comes from a woman aged 50 to 65 who had been exposed to COVID-19.

On this clone itself: The same CDR3 also results from other DNA sequences found in this sample. This sequence joins TRBV3-1 (or the pseudogene TRBV3-2) and TRBJ1-5; 7 nucleotides line up with TRBD1. The CDR3 extends over 14 amino acids. Unmatched junction bases numbered 0, after V lost 0 bases and J lost 4 bases. Germline CDR1 is LGHDT and CDR2 is YNNKEL (reference sequence). As DNA, the CDR3 is TGTGCCAGCAGCCAAGACAGGGGGAATCAGCCCCAGCATTTT. It translates to CASSQDRGNQPQHF.

The rearrangement joins TRBV29-1 to TRBJ1-1, with 8 positions matching TRBD1. Germline assignment: CDR1 SQVTM and CDR2 ANQGSEA. J lost 7 bases, V lost 4 bases, and 8 bases had no gene match. The CDR3 loop spans 13 amino acids. The CDR3 DNA follows: TGCAGCGTTGTCAGGGGGCAATCTATTGAAGCTTTCTTT. Its translation is CSVVRGQSIEAFF.

The genes are TRBV2 and TRBJ1-1, with D possibly matching TRBD1 (6 bases). The V end lost 7 bases, the J end lost 4 bases, and 16 bases lay between the germline ends. There are 14 residues in the CDR3. The germline gives CDR1 SNHLY, CDR2 FYNNEI. CDR3 bases: TGTGCCAGCACCGACACAGGGTGGGGCACTGAAGCTTTCTTT. This encodes CASTDTGWGTEAFF.

The chain links TRBV7-2 to TRBJ2-1; tentative D call: TRBD1 (6 bases). V lost 2 bases, J lost 4 bases, and 15 bases lay in between. The V gene's germline CDR1 is SGHTA and CDR2 FQGNSA. This CDR3 region has 16 residues. CDR3 nucleotides: TGTGCCAGCAGCTTATTCGGCAGGGGTTCTTACAATGAGCAGTTCTTC. Protein sequence: CASSLFGRGSYNEQFF.

V gene TRBV11-3 combines with J gene TRBJ2-5, with TRBD2 matching over 7 bases. The CDR3 covers 13 residues. CDR1 and CDR2 (germline): SGHNT, YENEEA. V was pared by 3 bases and J by 2 bases, with 0 bases of the junction left unmatched. The CDR3 nucleotides read TGTGCCAGCAGCTTCGGGGGGCAAGAGACCCAGTACTTC. Translation: CASSFGGQETQYF.

This chain uses TRBV4-1 with TRBJ1-2; D remains unclear. Deletions cut 0 bases from V and 4 bases from J, with 9 bases between. Germline V gives CDR1 MGHRA, CDR2 YSYEKL. There are 14 residues in the CDR3. CDR3 loop: CASSQDHQAYGYTF. The CDR3 nucleotides read TGCGCCAGCAGCCAAGATCATCAAGCCTATGGCTACACCTTC.

V gene TRBV5-8 combines with J gene TRBJ1-1; 7 positions agree with TRBD1. Trimming removed 0 bases from V and 1 base from J; junction bases left unmatched: 3. The CDR3 consists of 15 residues. The V gene's germline CDR1 is SGHTS and CDR2 YDEGEE. The CDR3 here is CASSLAGTANTEAFF. CDR3 DNA: TGTGCCAGCAGCTTGGCCGGGACAGCGAACACTGAAGCTTTCTTT.

The rearrangement links TRBV5-6 to TRBJ1-5; D remains unclear. Looked up from germline, CDR1 is SGHDT and CDR2 is YYEEEE. Trimming pared 1 base from V and 4 bases from J, leaving 9 bases between. The CDR3 totals 14 residues. CDR3 residues: CASSLYRGNQPQHF. DNA for the CDR3: TGTGCCAGCAGCTTGTATAGAGGAAATCAGCCCCAGCATTTT.

The chain joins TRBV4-1 to TRBJ2-2, with 11 nucleotides matching TRBD2. This CDR3 comprises 17 residues. Germline CDR1 reads MGHRA; CDR2 reads YSYEKL. J lost 1 base, V lost 0 bases, and 1 base had no gene match. For the CDR3, the DNA is TGCGCCAGCAGCCAAGAGGGACTAGCGGTGAACACCGGGGAGCTGTTTTTT. As protein: CASSQEGLAVNTGELFF.

The sample holds a few counts of this clone. The chain has TRBV19 and TRBJ2-3; 13 positions agree with TRBD2. The J segment lost 6 bases and the V segment lost 6 bases, leaving 6 bases of the junction unmatched. The length of the CDR3 is 15 residues. Germline loops: CDR1 LNHDA, CDR2 SQIVND (reference sequence). CDR3 DNA sequence: TGTGCCAGTAGGAAAACTAGCGGGGGGGCTGATACGCAGTATTTT. It translates to CASRKTSGGADTQYF.

The chain joins TRBV30 to TRBJ1-1; 8 positions match TRBD1. The CDR3 runs to 13 residues. V lost 3 bases to trimming and J lost 11 bases; unmatched junction nucleotides: 11. Germline-derived CDR1 and CDR2 are GTSNPN and SVGIG (reference sequence). CDR3 DNA sequence: TGTGCCTGGAGCGTGGACAGGGCGGATCGGGCTTTCTTT. Translating gives CAWSVDRADRAFF.

This clone turned up a few times. This chain joins TRBV18 and TRBJ2-2; possible D gene TRBD2, 5 bases. This CDR3 comprises 16 residues. Germline values: CDR1 KGHSH, CDR2 LQKENI. V was pared by 4 bases and J by 0 bases, with 12 bases between. The CDR3 sequence: CASSHTDGTNTGELFF. As DNA, the CDR3 is TGTGCCAGCTCACACACGGACGGGACGAACACCGGGGAGCTGTTTTTT.

The rearrangement links TRBV24-1 to TRBJ1-1; 9 bases map to TRBD1. Germline V gene lookup returns CDR1 KGHDR and CDR2 SFDVKD. The CDR3 runs 14 residues. The V gene end was trimmed by 3 bases and the J gene end by 4 bases; junction bases not matched to a gene: 2. CDR3: CATSDGQGFTEAFF. Written as DNA, the CDR3 is TGTGCCACCAGTGATGGACAGGGGTTCACTGAAGCTTTCTTT.

The V gene is TRBV27, the J gene TRBJ2-7; TRBD1 matches at 7 bases. Germline CDR1 and CDR2: MNHEY and SMNVEV (reference sequence). Unmatched junction bases numbered 7, after V lost 5 bases and J lost 6 bases. This CDR3 is 13 amino acids long. CDR3 nucleotides: TGTGCCAGCAGTCACAGGGGTAGGGGCGAGCAGTACTTC. Its translation is CASSHRGRGEQYF.